The 15 T cell receptor beta chains listed next were all sequenced from one sample in a study of siplizumab effects on memory and regulatory T cells. Assay: immunoSEQ multiplex PCR; the TCRdb copy retains only in-frame clones and omits some. Of about 91,000 clones listed, around 95% are singletons. What was sequenced was naive CD4+ T cells sorted from blood. The receptors derive from a human donor in good health.

The chain has TRBV28 and TRBJ2-7; 9 bases are shared with TRBD1. V shed 4 bases, J shed 4 bases, and the junction held 8 bases outside the gene matches. Germline V gene sequence: CDR1 MDHEN, CDR2 SYDVKM. This CDR3 has 15 amino acids. The CDR3 coding sequence is TGTGCCAGCAGTTCGGGGGACAGGGAAAGGTACGAGCAGTACTTC. Its protein product is CASSSGDRERYEQYF.

V is TRBV10-3 and J is TRBJ2-1, with TRBD2 matching 8 bases. There are 14 residues in the CDR3. V gave up 4 bases and J gave up 10 bases; unmatched junction bases: 9. Germline V gene lookup returns CDR1 ENHRY and CDR2 SYGVKD. The CDR3 spells CAISVGGGPGEQFF. Written as DNA, the CDR3 is TGTGCCATCAGTGTAGGCGGGGGGCCTGGAGAGCAGTTCTTC.

The chain uses TRBV19 and TRBJ1-5; 8 bases are shared with TRBD1. Germline loops: CDR1 LNHDA, CDR2 SQIVND (reference sequence). CDR3 size: 14 residues. The trim removed 9 bases at V and 7 bases at J, leaving 11 bases unmatched. The DNA for the CDR3 is TGTGCCAGGATTGACACGGACAGGGAACAGCCCCAGCATTTT. Translated: CARIDTDREQPQHF.

CDR3 nucleotide sequence: TGCGCCAGCAGAAACAGGCTTAACTATGGCTACACCTTC. This codes for CASRNRLNYGYTF. The chain uses TRBV4-1 and TRBJ1-2; TRBD1 might be the D (5 bases). CDR1 and CDR2 (germline): MGHRA, YSYEKL. Trimming took 6 bases from V and 1 from J, leaving 9 bases between them. The CDR3 loop spans 13 amino acids.

The rearrangement links TRBV30 to TRBJ2-7, with 9 nucleotides matching TRBD1. Germline V lookup: CDR1 GTSNPN, CDR2 SVGIG (reference sequence). Trimming removed 4 bases from V and 1 base from J; junction bases left unmatched: 23. The length of the CDR3 is 20 residues. Written as DNA, the CDR3 is TGTGCCTGGACTTTCTATCCCGAACAGGGGGCTATGGGAAGATCCTACGAGCAGTACTTC. This translates into CAWTFYPEQGAMGRSYEQYF.

The V call is TRBV5-1, the J call TRBJ1-4; the match to TRBD1 covers 8 bases. Germline CDR1 SGHRS, CDR2 YFSETQ. This CDR3 is built from 15 residues. V lost 4 bases to trimming and J lost 8 bases; unmatched junction nucleotides: 10. CDR3 in DNA: TGCGCCAGCAGCCCAAGACAGGGGAGTCTGGAAAAACTGTTTTTT. It yields the protein CASSPRQGSLEKLFF.

The V call is TRBV18, the J call TRBJ2-7, with D tentatively TRBD2 (6 bases). The CDR3 totals 14 residues. The V and J ends lost 3 bases and 2 bases respectively, with 11 bases between them. Germline CDR1 and CDR2: KGHSH and LQKENI. The CDR3 here is CASSPRGIPYEQYF. The DNA of the CDR3 is TGTGCCAGCTCACCCCGGGGGATCCCCTACGAGCAGTACTTC.

This clone was observed a single time. V gene TRBV10-3 combines with J gene TRBJ2-1; D perhaps matches TRBD1 (5 bases). Trimming pared 0 bases from V and 0 bases from J, leaving 9 bases between. This CDR3 comprises 16 residues. CDR1 is ENHRY and CDR2 is SYGVKD in the germline V gene. CDR3 sequence (DNA): TGTGCCATCAGTGAGTCCACGCAGGGCTCCTACAATGAGCAGTTCTTC. It translates to CAISESTQGSYNEQFF.

The chain joins TRBV5-1 to TRBJ2-5; D tentatively fits TRBD1 or TRBD2 (6 bases each). Germline CDR1 reads SGHRS; CDR2 reads YFSETQ. This CDR3 region has 14 residues. Between the trimmed V and J ends, which lost 5 bases and 3 bases, there was a span of 14 bases. For the CDR3, the DNA is TGCGCCAGCAGGTTCGGGGGCGCGGAAGAGACCCAGTACTTC. Amino acid sequence: CASRFGGAEETQYF.

The chain links TRBV10-3 to TRBJ2-2; 13 bases are shared with TRBD2. This CDR3 contains 17 residues. The V segment lost 7 bases and the J segment 4 bases; nucleotides outside the gene matches: 9. The germline V gene has CDR1 ENHRY and CDR2 SYGVKD. The CDR3 DNA follows: TGTGCCATCACCGGGACTAGCGGGGCCGGAGGCACCGGGGAGCTGTTTTTT. As protein: CAITGTSGAGGTGELFF.

This chain connects TRBV18 to TRBJ1-1; D remains ambiguous. Germline CDR1 is KGHSH and CDR2 is LQKENI. The CDR3 extends over 13 amino acids. V lost 0 bases and J lost 5, with 7 bases in between. The CDR3 here is CASSPPRRTEAFF. The DNA for the CDR3 is TGTGCCAGCTCACCACCTAGGAGGACTGAAGCTTTCTTT.

The genes are TRBV29-1 and TRBJ1-2, with TRBD1 as a possible D gene (5 bases). This CDR3 is 11 amino acids long. The germline V gene encodes CDR1 SQVTM and CDR2 ANQGSEA. Trimming took 7 bases from V and 3 from J, leaving 9 bases between them. The CDR3 coding sequence is TGCAGCGCTGGACACCACTATGGCTACACCTTC. It yields the protein CSAGHHYGYTF.

This clone was detected only once. This chain uses TRBV7-2 with TRBJ2-7; D unclear. In germline, CDR1 is SGHTA, CDR2 FQGNSA. The CDR3 runs 15 residues. V lost 3 bases to trimming and J lost 5 bases, with 17 bases between them. The CDR3 nucleotides read TGTGCCAGCAGCTTTTGGGGTATTGCCGCCGACGAGCAGTACTTC. It specifies CASSFWGIAADEQYF.

The chain has TRBV6-4 and TRBJ1-2; tentative D call: TRBD1 (6 bases). The V gene lost 5 bases and the J gene lost 1 base, with 20 bases spanning the gap. Germline lookup yields CDR1 MRHNA and CDR2 SNTAGT. This CDR3 has 17 amino acids. The DNA for the CDR3 is TGTGCCAGCAGTAGAGAACCCGGGACATATTATAACTATGGCTACACCTTC. This gives the protein CASSREPGTYYNYGYTF.

The chain employs TRBV10-3 and TRBJ2-5; 9 bases line up with TRBD2. The J segment lost 1 base and the V segment lost 8 bases, leaving 8 bases of the junction unmatched. The CDR3 is made up of 15 amino acids. CDR1 and CDR2 (germline): ENHRY, SYGVKD. DNA for the CDR3: TGTGCCATCCGAGGAGCGGGGGGCCTCCAAGAGACCCAGTACTTC. Residues: CAIRGAGGLQETQYF.